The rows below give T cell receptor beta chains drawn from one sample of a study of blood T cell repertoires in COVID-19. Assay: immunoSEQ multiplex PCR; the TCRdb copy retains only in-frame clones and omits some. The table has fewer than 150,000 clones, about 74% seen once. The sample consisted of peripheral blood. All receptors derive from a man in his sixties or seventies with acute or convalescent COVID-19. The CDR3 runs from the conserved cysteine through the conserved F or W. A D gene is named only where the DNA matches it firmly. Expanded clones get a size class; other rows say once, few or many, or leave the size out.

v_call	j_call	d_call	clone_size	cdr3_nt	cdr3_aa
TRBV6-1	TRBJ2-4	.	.	TGTGCCAGCAGTGAAAGGGCGGGGCTAGCCAAAAACATTCAGTACTTC	CASSERAGLAKNIQYF
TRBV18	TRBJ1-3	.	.	TGTGCCAGCTCACCACCTTCTGTAGACACCATATATTTT	CASSPPSVDTIYF
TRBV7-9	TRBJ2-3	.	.	TGTGCCAGCAGCTTAGATGGCAGGGGGGTCACAGATACGCAGTATTTT	CASSLDGRGVTDTQYF
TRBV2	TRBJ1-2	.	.	TGTGCCAGCAGTGGGGCAAGCTATGGCTACACCTTC	CASSGASYGYTF
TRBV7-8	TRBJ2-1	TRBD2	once	TGTGCCAGCAGACCCGGGACTAGCGGCCGTCGGGAGCAGTTCTTC	CASRPGTSGRREQFF
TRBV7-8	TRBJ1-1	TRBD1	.	TGTGCCAGCAGCTTCCCCCGGGACAGGGGTGGTTCGGACACTGAAGCTTTCTTT	CASSFPRDRGGSDTEAFF
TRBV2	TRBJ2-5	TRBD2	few	TGTGCCAGCAGTGCCCGGGGACTAGCGGGAGGGCCTCGTGAGACCCAGTACTTC	CASSARGLAGGPRETQYF
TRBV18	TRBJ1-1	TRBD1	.	TGTGCCAGCTCACCGGCCGGGACAGGGGGTAAGAGAGCTTTCTTT	CASSPAGTGGKRAFF
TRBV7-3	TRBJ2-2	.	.	TGTGCCAGCAGCCGTTACCCACAGGGTGTGACCGGGGAGCTGTTTTTT	CASSRYPQGVTGELFF
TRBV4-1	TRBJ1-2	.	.	TGCGCCAGCAGCCACCGGGAGGCTAACTATGGCTACACCTTC	CASSHREANYGYTF
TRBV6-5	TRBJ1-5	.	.	TGTGCCAGCAGTTATCAGGGGAGCAATCAGCCCCAGCATTTT	CASSYQGSNQPQHF
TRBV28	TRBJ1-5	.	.	TGTGCCGGCGACGGGAATAGCAATCAGCCCCAGCATTTT	CAGDGNSNQPQHF
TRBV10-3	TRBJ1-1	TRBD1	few	TGTGCCTCGGGACAGGGTGAATCCTCCACTGAAGCTTTCTTT	CASGQGESSTEAFF
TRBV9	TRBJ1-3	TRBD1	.	TGTGCCAGCGGGCGAGAGGGGGCCAGCACCATATATTTT	CASGREGASTIYF
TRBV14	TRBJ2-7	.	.	TGTGCCAGCAGCACTCGATTGGAGGGGCTCGGGAGTGGGACCGATGCTTTCTACGAGCAGTACTTC	CASSTRLEGLGSGTDAFYEQYF
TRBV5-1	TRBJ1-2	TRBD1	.	TGCGCCAGCAGCCTAGGACAGGGTCTGGGAACCTTC	CASSLGQGLGTF